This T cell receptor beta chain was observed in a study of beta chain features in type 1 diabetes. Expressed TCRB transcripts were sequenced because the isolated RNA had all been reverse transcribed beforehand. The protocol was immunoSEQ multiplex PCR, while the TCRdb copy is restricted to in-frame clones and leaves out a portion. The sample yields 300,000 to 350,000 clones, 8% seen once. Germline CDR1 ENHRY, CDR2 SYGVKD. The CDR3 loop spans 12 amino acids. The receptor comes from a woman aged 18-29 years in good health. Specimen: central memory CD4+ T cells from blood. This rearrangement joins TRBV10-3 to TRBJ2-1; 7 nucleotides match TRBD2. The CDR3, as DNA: TGTGCGGTGCGGGAGATGCGGGGAGAGCAGTTCTTC. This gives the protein CAVREMRGEQFF.